The rows below give T cell receptor beta chains drawn from one sample of a study of cytomegalovirus exposure and HLA in healthy donors. Produced via immunoSEQ multiplex PCR; TCRdb's table is partial and in-frame only. The data contain more than 200,000 clones, over 75% of them singletons. The specimen sequenced was PBMCs. The receptors were sampled from a man between 18 and 29 years old in good health and CMV-seropositive. Each CDR3 is given with its conserved first and last residue. A D gene is named only where the DNA matches it firmly. Some rows mark clone size as missing; the rest say once, few, many or name a class of expanded clone.

clone size | J gene | D gene | V gene | CDR3 protein | CDR3 DNA
NA | TRBJ2-1 | NA | TRBV5-4 | CASSVTGEQFF | TGTGCCAGCAGCGTCACGGGTGAGCAGTTCTTC
NA | TRBJ2-7 | TRBD1 | TRBV6-5 | CASSRTGQGAYEQYF | TGTGCCAGCAGCCGAACGGGACAGGGGGCCTACGAGCAGTACTTC
NA | TRBJ2-7 | TRBD1 | TRBV5-1 | CASTGGTDYEQYF | TGCGCCAGCACTGGTGGGACAGACTATGAGCAGTACTTC
NA | TRBJ2-7 | NA | TRBV19 | CASSIVGPLHEQYF | TGTGCCAGTAGTATAGTAGGGCCTTTGCACGAGCAGTACTTC
NA | TRBJ2-7 | TRBD2 | TRBV5-4 | CASSSSSGSYEQYF | TGTGCCAGCAGCTCCTCTAGCGGGAGCTACGAGCAGTACTTC
once | TRBJ1-5 | NA | TRBV27 | CASSLFGQPQHF | TGTGCCAGCAGTTTGTTCGGTCAGCCCCAGCATTTT
few | TRBJ2-5 | TRBD2 | TRBV4-2 | CASSRLTSGSLQETQYF | TGTGCCAGCAGCCGGCTGACTAGCGGGAGTCTCCAAGAGACCCAGTACTTC
NA | TRBJ1-5 | NA | TRBV30 | CAWSLTDNQPQHF | TGTGCCTGGAGTCTGACAGACAATCAGCCCCAGCATTTT
NA | TRBJ1-1 | NA | TRBV9 | CASSPRMSPFNTEAFF | TGTGCCAGCAGCCCACGGATGAGCCCCTTTAACACTGAAGCTTTCTTT
NA | TRBJ1-5 | NA | TRBV4-3 | CASSQDLPPYSNQPQHF | TGCGCCAGCAGCCAAGATCTTCCACCTTATAGCAATCAGCCCCAGCATTTT
NA | TRBJ2-7 | NA | TRBV10-2 | CASFGSGYSYEQYF | TGCGCCAGCTTTGGCTCGGGGTACTCCTACGAGCAGTACTTC
few | TRBJ2-1 | TRBD2 | TRBV6-4 | CASSEGLAGGNEQFF | TGTGCCAGCAGTGAGGGACTAGCGGGAGGCAATGAGCAGTTCTTC
NA | TRBJ1-5 | TRBD1 | TRBV9 | CASSLGQGGHQPQHF | TGTGCCAGCAGCCTGGGACAGGGAGGACATCAGCCCCAGCATTTT
NA | TRBJ2-5 | TRBD1 | TRBV28 | CASSGSGGVGTQYF | TGTGCCAGCAGTGGATCAGGGGGCGTGGGGACCCAGTACTTC
NA | TRBJ2-3 | NA | TRBV6-5 | CASSNSDTQYF | TGTGCCAGCAGTAACTCGGATACGCAGTATTTT
NA | TRBJ2-2 | NA | TRBV9 | CASSSGPGRKNTGELFF | TGTGCCAGCAGCTCCGGCCCGGGACGTAAAAACACCGGGGAGCTGTTTTTT
NA | TRBJ2-7 | NA | TRBV19 | CASGRGEYEQYF | TGTGCCAGTGGCAGGGGGGAATACGAGCAGTACTTC
NA | TRBJ1-5 | NA | TRBV25-1 | CASSLGGDSNQPQHF | TGTGCCAGCAGCCTGGGGGGGGATAGCAATCAGCCCCAGCATTTT
NA | TRBJ2-3 | NA | TRBV7-8 | CASSTELRQYF | TGTGCCAGCAGCACGGAATTAAGGCAGTATTTT
NA | TRBJ2-3 | NA | TRBV28 | CASSLPLEGRGSGDTQYF | TGTGCCAGCAGTTTACCCTTGGAGGGGCGAGGTAGCGGAGATACGCAGTATTTT
NA | TRBJ2-7 | TRBD2 | TRBV19 | CATVAGPNEQYF | TGTGCCACTGTAGCGGGCCCCAACGAGCAGTACTTC
NA | TRBJ2-7 | NA | TRBV6-1 | CASRSGNTFGEQYF | TGTGCCAGCAGGTCAGGGAACACCTTCGGCGAGCAGTACTTC
NA | TRBJ2-5 | TRBD2 | TRBV18 | CASSPGLAGQETQYF | TGTGCCAGCTCACCGGGACTAGCGGGGCAAGAGACCCAGTACTTC
NA | TRBJ1-5 | NA | TRBV28 | CASSLADRSTQPQHF | TGTGCCAGCAGTTTAGCCGACAGGAGCACTCAGCCCCAGCATTTT
NA | TRBJ1-1 | NA | TRBV4-3 | CASSQDRNVGTEAFF | TGCGCCAGCAGCCAAGACCGTAACGTGGGGACTGAAGCTTTCTTT
NA | TRBJ2-7 | NA | TRBV18 | CASSPQSLEQYF | TGTGCCAGCTCACCTCAGTCTCTCGAGCAGTACTTC